One sample yielded the 4 T cell receptor beta chains listed below, sequenced in a study of blood T cell repertoires in COVID-19. This table comes from immunoSEQ multiplex PCR, and its TCRdb copy is limited to in-frame clones, with some not included. The sample records 100,000 to 120,000 clones, about 87% being singletons. Sequencing was carried out using peripheral blood. The receptors derive from a woman between 50 and 59 years old with acute or convalescent COVID-19.

V gene TRBV4-3 combines with J gene TRBJ2-1; 8 bases line up with TRBD1. Germline V gene data show CDR1 as LGHNA and CDR2 as YSLEER. The CDR3 length is 14 residues. V lost 4 bases to trimming and J lost 8 bases; unmatched junction nucleotides: 7. CDR3 region: CASSPGQGGYEQFF. CDR3 DNA: TGCGCCAGCAGCCCCGGACAGGGAGGATATGAGCAGTTCTTC.

The V call is TRBV3-1 (or the pseudogene TRBV3-2), the J call TRBJ2-7, with D perhaps TRBD2 (5 bases). The germline V gene encodes CDR1 LGHDT and CDR2 YNNKEL (reference sequence). V was cut by 4 bases and J by 7 bases, with 23 bases left in between. The CDR3 sequence is 16 residues long. CDR3 DNA sequence: TGTGCCAGCAGCCCCTACGATGCCGGAAAATCGGGGGAGCAGTACTTC. Translating gives CASSPYDAGKSGEQYF.

The V and J genes are TRBV19 and TRBJ1-4; D is ambiguous. Germline CDR1 is LNHDA and CDR2 is SQIVND (reference sequence). Trimming took 3 bases from V and 7 from J, leaving 12 bases between them. The CDR3 sequence is 14 residues long. The CDR3 here is CASSIRSRGEKLFF. CDR3 nucleotides: TGTGCCAGTAGTATCCGCTCACGGGGTGAAAAACTGTTTTTT.

The genes are TRBV2 and TRBJ2-3, with D possibly being TRBD2 (5 bases). CDR3 size: 14 residues. Trimming removed 7 bases from V and 4 bases from J, with 15 bases in between. CDR1 SNHLY and CDR2 FYNNEI come from the germline V gene. CDR3 protein: CASTTRLRADTQYF. CDR3 coding DNA: TGTGCCAGCACCACTAGACTAAGAGCAGATACGCAGTATTTT.